This TCR beta chain was identified in a study of OX40 agonist ivuxolimab in advanced cancers. Study at large: Males comprised around 78% of the group, whose mean age was approximately 61 years (range 23 to 79).

Some clones are missing from TCRdb's copy, which holds only in-frame ones; the method was immunoSEQ multiplex PCR. The repertoire consists of approximately 70,000 clones, with 70% to 90% occurring once and the leading ten covering around 0.56%. Researchers took blood at baseline, on cycle 4 day 1, and on cycle 7 day 1. Of note for this clone: The antigen remains undetermined.

Notes on the study in general: Clonal expansion in partial responders at 0.1-3.0 mg/kg ranked among the lowest.

Here the sequenced sample was CD4+ or CD8+ T cells sorted from blood, taken in a trial of the OX40 agonist ivuxolimab. The receptor's source is an adult with an advanced solid tumor such as melanoma, head and neck, liver or kidney cancer.

The CDR3 reads CASITQGNTEAFF. Written as DNA, the CDR3 is TGTGCCAGCATTACCCAGGGGAACACTGAAGCTTTCTTT. The chain links TRBV2 to TRBJ1-1; the D gene is possibly TRBD1 (5 bases). The germline gives CDR1 SNHLY, CDR2 FYNNEI. Deletions cut 7 bases from V and 1 base from J, with 10 bases between. The CDR3 has 13 amino acids.